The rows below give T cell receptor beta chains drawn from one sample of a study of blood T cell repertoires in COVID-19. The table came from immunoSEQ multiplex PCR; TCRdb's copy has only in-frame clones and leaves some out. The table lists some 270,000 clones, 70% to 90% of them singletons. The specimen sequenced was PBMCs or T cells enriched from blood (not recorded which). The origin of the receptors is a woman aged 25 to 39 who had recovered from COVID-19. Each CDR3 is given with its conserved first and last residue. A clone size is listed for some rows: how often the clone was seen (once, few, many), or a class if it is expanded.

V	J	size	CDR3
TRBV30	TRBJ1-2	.	CAWRVGTAPNYGYTF
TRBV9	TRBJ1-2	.	CASSPLGTDPLYGYTF
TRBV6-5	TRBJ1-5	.	CASWTWTGENQPQHF
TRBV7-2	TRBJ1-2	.	CASSTYGGTYYGYTF
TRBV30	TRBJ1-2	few	CAWSGGGANYGYTF
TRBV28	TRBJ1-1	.	CASIGTGDPEAFF
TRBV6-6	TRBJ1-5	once	CASSQGQLSNQPQHF
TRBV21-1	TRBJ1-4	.	CASSKSGTGNEKLFF
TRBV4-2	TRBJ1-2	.	CASSHEGGLMNGYTF
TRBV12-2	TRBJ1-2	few	CASWGDGSNYGYTF
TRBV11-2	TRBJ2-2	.	CASSLGTGANTGELFF
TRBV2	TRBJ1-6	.	CASSDAGGAGSPLHF
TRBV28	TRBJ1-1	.	CASKQGRGAFF
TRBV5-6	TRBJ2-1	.	CASKTSGGPYSYNEQFF
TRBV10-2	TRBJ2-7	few	CASSETSGPYEQYF
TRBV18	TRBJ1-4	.	CASSQTGTGFEKLFF
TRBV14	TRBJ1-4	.	CASSQIYRGRKEKLFF
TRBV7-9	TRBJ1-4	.	CASGGATNEKLFF
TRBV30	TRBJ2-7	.	CAWSSGEFYEQYF
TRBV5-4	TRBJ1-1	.	CASSLERSEAFF
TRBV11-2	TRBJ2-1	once	CASSSSGRSDNEQFF
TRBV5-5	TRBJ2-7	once	CASSWGGRRGTYEQYF
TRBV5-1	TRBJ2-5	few	CASSLTTQETQYF
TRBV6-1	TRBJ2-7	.	CASSEETRLREGPTYEQYF
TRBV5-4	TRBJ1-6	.	CASRHHYRSSYNSPLHF
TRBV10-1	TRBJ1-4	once	CASSAGTGGYDEKLFF
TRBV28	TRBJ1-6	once	CASRVDTYNSPLHF